The rows below give T cell receptor beta chains drawn from one sample of a study of spatial heterogeneity in lung cancer. One entry per CDR3 protein results from TCRdb running MiXCR on the 5' RACE reads. The sample lists several thousand distinct CDR3 sequences, 25% to 30% occurring once. This material consisted of lung tumor tissue, taken at surgery. All receptors derive from a female donor with early-stage non-small cell lung cancer. The CDR3 runs from the conserved cysteine through the conserved F or W.

j_call,v_call,cdr3_aa
TRBJ2-2,TRBV19,CASSRGAAGVRTGELFF
TRBJ2-6,TRBV6-1,CASRRTGVGGANVLTF
TRBJ2-1,TRBV11-2,CASRPGTASSYNEQFF
TRBJ2-5,TRBV11-2,CASSAALAAQETQYF
TRBJ2-5,TRBV2,CASSEVLGGQYF
TRBJ1-2,TRBV30,CAWGSYTF
TRBJ2-5,TRBV5-1,CASSLASSGGETQYF
TRBJ1-5,TRBV28,CATQMKGNQPQHF
TRBJ2-2,TRBV24-1,CATSDPGQGVTGELFF
TRBJ1-4,TRBV6-5,CASTITGGHRNEKLFF
TRBJ2-4,TRBV10-2,CASSGGAKNIQYF
TRBJ1-2,TRBV18,CASSPRGTFRTDLYGYTF
TRBJ2-2,TRBV5-5,CASSFQGLRELFF
TRBJ2-5,TRBV2,CASSEVLRGQYF
TRBJ2-7,TRBV7-2,CASSLRTLTYEQYF
TRBJ2-3,TRBV20-1,CSATGTSGTDTQYF
TRBJ1-1,TRBV20-1,CSAPRPSGTGGLGAFF
TRBJ2-1,TRBV9,CASGRLAGNEQFF
TRBJ1-2,TRBV12-3/TRBV12-4,CASRQGLAGYGYTF
TRBJ1-1,TRBV11-2,CASSHLGGGTEAFF
TRBJ2-5,TRBV4-3,CASSQGSGGLLGETQYF
TRBJ1-1,TRBV7-9,CASSLIQGGTEAFF
TRBJ2-3,TRBV28,CASSLSHQDTQYF
TRBJ2-7,TRBV5-6,CASSGWTGGDSYEQYF
TRBJ2-2,TRBV6-5,CASSRASGRNTGELFF
TRBJ2-1,TRBV9,CASSPADNSYNEQFF
TRBJ1-6,TRBV9,CASSGVGTGGSSPLHF
TRBJ2-1,TRBV27,CASSLVGPAYNEQFF
TRBJ2-5,TRBV2,CASSGEAQETQYF
TRBJ2-7,TRBV27,CASSTGGGYEQYF
TRBJ2-1,TRBV14,CASNSLGQGGNEQFF
TRBJ2-5,TRBV4-2,CASSPVEGAGETQYF
TRBJ2-2,TRBV20-1,CSARLQGTGELFF
TRBJ2-7,TRBV30,CAWSVLLQEGVQYF
TRBJ1-5,TRBV12-3/TRBV12-4,CASSAGQADQPQHF
TRBJ2-3,TRBV28,CASTKKGVWDQAVADTQYF
TRBJ2-7,TRBV27,CASSSTSGRVRSYEQYF
TRBJ2-5,TRBV5-1,CASALLRVSGETQYF
TRBJ2-7,TRBV29-1,CSVDSGTAGSYEQYF
TRBJ2-3,TRBV28,CASTSLTLAVTDTQYF
TRBJ2-3,TRBV27,CASRSHGITDMQYF
TRBJ2-5,TRBV6-5,CASSSDAQETQYF
TRBJ1-1,TRBV7-6,CASSPTGRTEAFF
TRBJ2-5,TRBV6-2/TRBV6-3,CASSYYHQTYQETQYF
TRBJ2-1,TRBV13,CASSHSGRGIEQFF
TRBJ1-2,TRBV6-6,CASSDRGGYGYTF
TRBJ2-7,TRBV10-3,CAITGTGNPYEQYF
TRBJ2-3,TRBV20-1,CSPADADTQYF
TRBJ2-2,TRBV18,CASSPFRENTGELFF
TRBJ2-6,TRBV7-2,CASSLALRTGANVLTF
TRBJ2-3,TRBV28,CASSLPLGDTQYF
TRBJ2-7,TRBV6-6,CASSAYYEQYF